The 17 T cell receptor beta chains given below trace back to one sample, sequenced in a study of cytomegalovirus exposure and HLA in healthy donors. PCR amplification relied on 60 Vbeta primers (plus 13 Jbeta primers). Repertoires were generated with immunoSEQ multiplex PCR, while TCRdb's copy carries only in-frame clones and drops some. This sample has a few hundred thousand clones; approximately 80% occur once, and the top ten carry about 3%. Material: PBMCs. These receptors were obtained from a man aged 30 to 39 in good health and CMV-seronegative.

V and J are TRBV7-8 and TRBJ1-1; 7 positions agree with TRBD1. There are 16 residues in the CDR3. Germline CDR1 SGHVS, CDR2 FQNEAQ. With 4 bases clipped from V and 5 bases from J, the junction kept 13 bases outside the gene matches. The CDR3, as DNA: TGTGCCAGCAGCTCACTCGAGGGGGCTCGGGGGACTGAAGCTTTCTTT. It is translated as CASSSLEGARGTEAFF.

The chain joins TRBV19 to TRBJ1-2, with TRBD1 identical over 7 bases. This CDR3 comprises 13 residues. Germline assignment: CDR1 LNHDA and CDR2 SQIVND (reference sequence). With 8 bases clipped from V and 8 bases from J, the junction kept 11 bases outside the gene matches. The CDR3 bases are TGTGCCAGTCTCAAAACACAGGGGCTGGGCTACACCTTC. As protein: CASLKTQGLGYTF.

The chain joins TRBV2 to TRBJ2-5; tentative D call: TRBD1 (6 bases). CDR3 length: 14 amino acids. The germline gives CDR1 SNHLY, CDR2 FYNNEI. Trimming cost V 7 bases and J 5 bases, with 17 bases left between them. The CDR3 spells CASKFGTLEETQYF. The CDR3 region has the DNA TGTGCCAGCAAATTTGGGACATTGGAGGAGACCCAGTACTTC. Full variable domain (outside the CDR3, taken from reference TRBV2 and TRBJ2-5): EPEVTQTPSHQVTQMGQEVILRCVPISNHLYFYWYRQILGQKVEFLVSFYNNEISEKSEIFDDQFSVERPDGSNFTLKIRSTKLEDSAMYFCASKFGTLEETQYFGPGTRLLVL.

V and J are TRBV2 and TRBJ1-1; no clear D. Trimming stripped 2 bases from V and 1 base from J, with 8 bases between. Per germline, CDR1 SNHLY and CDR2 FYNNEI. The CDR3 runs 14 residues. In DNA, the CDR3 is TGTGCCAGCAGTGAACATGGGCCGAACACTGAAGCTTTCTTT. As protein: CASSEHGPNTEAFF.

This chain joins TRBV4-1 and TRBJ2-7; tentatively, D is TRBD2 (5 bases). Germline CDR1 MGHRA, CDR2 YSYEKL. V lost 0 bases and J 0 bases, leaving 15 bases between the germline ends. The CDR3 spans 17 residues. CDR3 in DNA: TGCGCCAGCAGCCAAGATGGCCCAGAGGGAAGCTCCTACGAGCAGTACTTC. This gives the protein CASSQDGPEGSSYEQYF.

Written as DNA, the CDR3 is TGTGCCAGTAAGGTCGCGACAGGGGTTATCAATCAGCCCCAGCATTTT. It codes for CASKVATGVINQPQHF. The rearrangement joins TRBV19 to TRBJ1-5, with 8 bases that match TRBD1. The germline gives CDR1 LNHDA, CDR2 SQIVND (reference sequence). V trimming: 7 bases; J trimming: 3 bases; junction bases outside the gene matches: 11. CDR3 length equals 16 residues.

The rearrangement links TRBV19 to TRBJ1-2; a possible D gene is TRBD1 (5 bases). CDR1 is LNHDA and CDR2 is SQIVND in the germline V gene (reference sequence). The V end lost 5 bases, the J end lost 3 bases, and 10 bases lay between the germline ends. CDR3 size: 13 residues. The CDR3 sequence: CASSHGGDYGYTF. The CDR3 DNA reads TGTGCCAGTAGTCATGGGGGGGACTATGGCTACACCTTC.

This chain joins TRBV28 and TRBJ2-5; TRBD2 agrees at 7 bases. The junction had 17 bases not matched to a gene; V was cut back by 6 bases and J by 4 bases. Germline lookup yields CDR1 MDHEN and CDR2 SYDVKM. The CDR3 is 17 residues long. CDR3: CASSPLGPLARGETQYF. DNA for the CDR3: TGTGCCAGCAGCCCTCTCGGCCCACTAGCGAGGGGAGAGACCCAGTACTTC.

The rearrangement joins TRBV19 to TRBJ1-2, with 10 bases lining up with TRBD1. The V segment lost 6 bases and the J segment 6 bases; nucleotides outside the gene matches: 4. The germline CDR1 and CDR2 sequences are LNHDA and SQIVND (reference sequence). The CDR3 is made up of 13 amino acids. CDR3 residues: CASRQTGGDGYTF. The DNA for the CDR3 is TGTGCCAGTAGGCAGACAGGGGGCGATGGCTACACCTTC.

The rearrangement links TRBV19 to TRBJ2-7; 11 bases line up with TRBD2. The germline V gene has CDR1 LNHDA and CDR2 SQIVND (reference sequence). The V gene end was trimmed by 2 bases and the J gene end by 6 bases; junction bases not matched to a gene: 6. The CDR3 loop spans 15 amino acids. CDR3 residues: CASSIKTSGGAEQYF. In DNA form, the CDR3 reads TGTGCCAGTAGTATAAAAACTAGCGGGGGCGCCGAGCAGTACTTC.

This clone occurred once. The chain employs TRBV7-9 and TRBJ2-1, with 16 nucleotides matching TRBD2. The CDR3 runs 17 residues. Germline CDR1 and CDR2: SEHNR and FQNEAQ (reference sequence). V dropped 1 base and J dropped 9; count of bases not matched to a gene: 6. The CDR3 loop is CASSLEGLAGGLGEQFF. In DNA form, the CDR3 reads TGTGCCAGCAGCTTAGAGGGACTAGCGGGGGGGCTTGGTGAGCAGTTCTTC.

The rearrangement uses TRBV14 and TRBJ2-1, with TRBD1 as a possible D gene (6 bases). Trimming took 2 bases from V and 4 from J, leaving 12 bases between them. The germline gives CDR1 SGHDN, CDR2 FVKESK. CDR3 size: 15 residues. This CDR3 is CASSQTSTGYNEQFF. The CDR3 DNA reads TGTGCCAGCAGCCAAACCTCCACAGGGTACAATGAGCAGTTCTTC. The complete variable domain, with remaining parts taken from reference TRBV14 and TRBJ2-1, reads EAGVTQFPSHSVIEKGQTVTLRCDPISGHDNLYWYRRVMGKEIKFLLHFVKESKQDESGMPNNRFLAERTGGTYSTLKVQPAELEDSGVYFCASSQTSTGYNEQFFGPGTRLTVL.

Only a few counts were recorded for this clone. The CDR3 bases are TGTGCCAGTAGTATGGCAGGGCTTCGTGACACTGAAGCTTTCTTT. It codes for CASSMAGLRDTEAFF. The gene calls are TRBV19 and TRBJ1-1; a possible D gene is TRBD1 (5 bases). The CDR3 runs 15 residues. The V end lost 3 bases, the J end lost 3 bases, and 14 bases lay between the germline ends. Germline CDR1 reads LNHDA; CDR2 reads SQIVND (reference sequence). The whole variable domain, filled in from reference TRBV19 and TRBJ1-1, reads DGGITQSPKYLFRKEGQNVTLSCEQNLNHDAMYWYRQDPGQGLRLIYYSQIVNDFQKGDIAEGYSVSREKKESFPLTVTSAQKNPTAFYLCASSMAGLRDTEAFFGQGTRLTVV.

This chain connects TRBV11-3 to TRBJ1-1; 10 bases are shared with TRBD1. This CDR3 region has 16 residues. Germline V gene lookup returns CDR1 SGHNT and CDR2 YENEEA. With 5 bases clipped from V and 6 bases from J, the junction kept 12 bases outside the gene matches. CDR3 sequence reads: CASSPTGTGDLSEAFF. The CDR3 bases are TGTGCCAGCAGCCCGACCGGGACAGGGGATTTGTCTGAAGCTTTCTTT.

The chain links TRBV6-1 to TRBJ2-2; possibly TRBD1 for D (6 bases). Trimming shortened V by 4 bases and J by 6 bases, and 15 bases separated the two germline ends. Germline V gene sequence: CDR1 MNHNS, CDR2 SASEGT. This CDR3 contains 15 residues. The CDR3 coding sequence is TGTGCCAGCAGTGGGACAGCCACACCCGCCGGGGAGCTGTTTTTT. Protein: CASSGTATPAGELFF.

This chain uses TRBV28 with TRBJ1-2, with 11 positions matching TRBD1. In germline, CDR1 is MDHEN, CDR2 SYDVKM. The CDR3 covers 17 residues. Trimming removed 7 bases from V and 0 bases from J; junction bases left unmatched: 10. Here the CDR3 DNA reads TGTGCCAGCACCTCCGAGGGACAGGGGGTAGCTAACTATGGCTACACCTTC. It is translated as CASTSEGQGVANYGYTF.

Only a few counts were recorded for this clone. The V call is TRBV5-4, the J call TRBJ1-1, with TRBD1 matching over 11 bases. There are 16 residues in the CDR3. Per the germline V gene, CDR1 is SGHNT and CDR2 is YYREEE (reference sequence). With 4 bases clipped from V and 0 bases from J, the junction kept 5 bases outside the gene matches. CDR3 bases: TGTGCCAGCAGCCGCGGACAGGGGGCCCTGAACACTGAAGCTTTCTTT. Translated: CASSRGQGALNTEAFF.